Below are 17 T cell receptor beta chains sequenced from a single sample in a study of T cells in Graves' hyperthyroidism and ophthalmopathy. Regions amplified from RNA transcripts were the TCR beta CDR3 regions. HTBI primers were employed in a first-round RT-PCR of the TCR CDR3. TCRdb re-called the multiplex PCR reads with MiXCR, one entry per CDR3 protein. This table holds about 290,000 distinct CDR3 sequences, 13% found once. The sequenced sample was blood. The receptors were sampled from a young woman with Graves' hyperthyroidism that later progressed to Graves' ophthalmopathy.

This clonotype came up many times. This chain joins TRBV29-1 and TRBJ1-5; no firm D call. CDR1 is SQVTM and CDR2 is ANQGSEA in the germline V gene. This CDR3 contains 14 residues. The V end was cut by 6 bases, the J end by 0 bases, with 12 bases between. The CDR3 region has the DNA TGCAGCGTCACTACGGTAAATAGCAATCAGCCCCAGCATTTT. Protein: CSVTTVNSNQPQHF.

This clonotype has ten or more counts. J is TRBJ1-2 and V is TRBV9; possibly TRBD1 for D (5 bases). CDR1 is SGDLS, CDR2 YYNGEE, per germline. This CDR3 spans 15 amino acids. V was cut by 4 bases and J by 2 bases, with 15 bases left in between. CDR3 coding DNA: TGTGCCAGCAGCTCCGCAGGGAAACGAAACTATGGCTACACCTTC. It encodes CASSSAGKRNYGYTF.

This clonotype occurred many times. V and J are TRBV12-3 or TRBV12-4 and TRBJ2-1; possibly TRBD1 or TRBD2 for D (5 bases each). The V end lost 7 bases, the J end lost 7 bases, and 17 bases lay between the germline ends. The CDR3 length is 14 residues. CDR3 sequence: CASTPSGEGNEQFF. CDR3 DNA: TGTGCCAGCACCCCGTCCGGAGAGGGGAATGAGCAGTTCTTC.

Remarks on this clonotype: At one of its ends the junction is not consistent with the germline gene, which may arise from a read error. The chain couples TRBV6-2 or TRBV6-3 to TRBJ2-1; TRBD2 aligns across 13 bases. Germline lookup yields CDR1 MNHEY and CDR2 SVGEGT. This CDR3 is built from 15 residues. This chain's CDR3 is CVSSLPGLAGNEQFF. DNA of the CDR3: TGTGTCAGCAGTTTACCGGGACTAGCGGGAAATGAGCAGTTCTTC.

V is TRBV4-3 and J is TRBJ2-5; D may be TRBD2 (6 bases). Germline loops: CDR1 LGHNA, CDR2 YSLEER. The CDR3 extends over 14 amino acids. Trimming stripped 1 base from V and 5 bases from J, with 11 bases between. CDR3 amino acids: CASSQGVAGETQYF. CDR3 nucleotides: TGCGCCAGCAGCCAAGGAGTGGCGGGGGAGACCCAGTACTTC.

The gene calls are TRBV19 and TRBJ2-7; D may be TRBD2 (6 bases). Trimming stripped 3 bases from V and 4 bases from J, with 16 bases between. There are 15 residues in the CDR3. Germline-derived CDR1 and CDR2 are LNHDA and SQIVND (reference sequence). The CDR3 protein is CASSILAGGNYEQYF. The CDR3 DNA sequence: TGTGCCAGTAGTATTCTAGCCGGAGGGAATTACGAGCAGTACTTC.

Many counts were recorded for this clonotype. V gene TRBV6-5 combines with J gene TRBJ1-1; unclear D gene. V lost 0 bases, J lost 3 bases, and 11 bases lay in between. Germline CDR1 is MNHEY and CDR2 is SVGAGI. CDR3 length: 15 residues. The CDR3 sequence: CASSYSRLVHTEAFF. The CDR3 DNA sequence: TGTGCCAGCAGTTACTCGAGACTAGTGCACACTGAAGCTTTCTTT.

This clonotype was seen at least ten times. The rearrangement uses TRBV7-8 and TRBJ2-5; the match to TRBD2 covers 9 bases. Trimming cost V 1 base and J 2 bases; bases outside gene matches: 5. Per the germline V gene, CDR1 is SGHVS and CDR2 is FQNEAQ. This CDR3 comprises 16 residues. For the CDR3, the DNA is TGTGCCAGCAGCTTAGTTCTAGCGGGGAGACAAGAGACCCAGTACTTC. It encodes CASSLVLAGRQETQYF.

As concerns this clonotype: It may be a read error: a sequence one base away is much more abundant. The chain links TRBV12-3 or TRBV12-4 to TRBJ2-3; D call uncertain. This CDR3 is 11 amino acids long. For the CDR3, the DNA is TGTGCCAGCAACATTACAGATAGGCAGTATTTT. Translation: CASNITDRQYF.

This clonotype was found a few times. The chain links TRBV29-1 to TRBJ2-3; D possibly corresponds to TRBD2 (6 bases). Germline-derived CDR1 and CDR2 are SQVTM and ANQGSEA. With 0 bases removed from V and 2 bases from J, the gap between germline ends came to 15 bases. The CDR3 length is 16 residues. CDR3 region: CSVEDWAEGFTDTQYF. CDR3 sequence (DNA): TGCAGCGTTGAAGACTGGGCGGAGGGCTTCACAGATACGCAGTATTTT.

This clonotype was counted once. A read error is possible here, since a much larger clone lies one base away. The J gene is TRBJ2-1, the V gene TRBV7-2; D gene uncertain. The V gene lost 5 bases and the J gene lost 10 bases, with 15 bases spanning the gap. CDR1 is SGHTA, CDR2 FQGNSA, per germline. The CDR3 length is 13 residues. The CDR3 here is CASSQDPFREQFF. CDR3 in DNA: TGTGCCAGCAGCCAGGACCCGTTCAGAGAGCAGTTCTTC.

This clonotype was seen repeatedly, ten times or more. CDR3 nucleotide sequence: TGTGCCAGCAGCTTGGGGACTCTCAATGAGCAGTTCTTC. This sequence encodes CASSLGTLNEQFF. The chain couples TRBV3-1 to TRBJ2-1, with D possibly matching TRBD2 (6 bases). The CDR3 sequence is 13 residues long. V lost 5 bases, J lost 6 bases, and 11 bases lay in between. Germline CDR1 is LGHDT and CDR2 is YNNKEL (reference sequence).

This clonotype was counted at least ten times. This chain joins TRBV5-1 and TRBJ2-2; tentatively, D is TRBD2 (6 bases). V was trimmed by 5 bases and J by 0 bases, leaving 14 bases between them. Looked up from germline, CDR1 is SGHRS and CDR2 is YFSETQ. The CDR3 sequence is 16 residues long. The CDR3 spells CASSQWEVPNTGELFF. In DNA, the CDR3 is TGCGCCAGCAGTCAATGGGAGGTTCCGAACACCGGGGAGCTGTTTTTT.

Ten or more counts support this clonotype. The CDR3 nucleotides read TGTGCCAGCAGCTCTCAGGACGGTCCCTACGAGCAGTACTTC. Protein sequence: CASSSQDGPYEQYF. The chain employs TRBV7-6 and TRBJ2-7; D remains ambiguous. Trimming stripped 4 bases from V and 2 bases from J, with 12 bases between. CDR3 length: 14 amino acids. Germline V gives CDR1 SGHVS, CDR2 FNYEAQ.

The sample holds many counts of this clonotype. This chain connects TRBV7-9 to TRBJ2-1; 10 positions match TRBD2. The CDR3 extends over 12 amino acids. The germline V gene has CDR1 SEHNR and CDR2 FQNEAQ (reference sequence). V lost 6 bases to trimming and J lost 12 bases; unmatched junction nucleotides: 5. The CDR3 DNA follows: TGTGCCAGCAGTAGCGGGACTAGCGCGCAGTTCTTC. Translation gives CASSSGTSAQFF.

This clonotype was seen ten or more times. The chain recombines TRBV20-1 with TRBJ1-5; no clear D. Trimming stripped 5 bases from V and 6 bases from J, with 14 bases between. The CDR3 runs to 13 residues. The germline V gene encodes CDR1 DFQATT and CDR2 SNEGSKA (reference sequence). CDR3 in amino acids: CSAGVDGGQPQHF. The CDR3 region has the DNA TGCAGTGCTGGGGTCGACGGAGGTCAGCCCCAGCATTTT.

This clonotype was found many times. The V call is TRBV28, the J call TRBJ1-5; D is unclear. Germline V lookup: CDR1 MDHEN, CDR2 SYDVKM. Trimming left V 9 bases short and J 2 bases short, with 17 bases between. This CDR3 has 15 amino acids. Written as DNA, the CDR3 is TGTGCCAGTAACGTTCGGGGAAGCGGCAATCAGCCCCAGCATTTT. This gives the protein CASNVRGSGNQPQHF.